A selection of T cell receptor beta chains follows, all from one sample in a study of shared clonotypes between healthy human individuals. Assay: immunoSEQ multiplex PCR; the TCRdb copy retains only in-frame clones and omits some. The table has approximately 600,000 clones, 85% to 95% seen once. The sample consisted of naive CD8+ T cells sorted from blood. The receptors derive from a woman younger than 45 in good health. CDR3s include the opening cysteine and the closing phenylalanine or tryptophan. The D gene is left open where the match is weak. Clone size is not always given. Where it is, it says once, few, many or a class for expanded clones.

>NA|TRBV4-1|NA|TRBJ1-2
CASSQLADNYGYTF
TGCGCCAGCAGCCAACTCGCAGATAACTATGGCTACACCTTC
>NA|TRBV28|NA|TRBJ2-7
CASSSRGLSYEQYF
TGTGCCAGCAGTAGCCGTGGTCTTTCCTACGAGCAGTACTTC
>NA|TRBV6-1|NA|TRBJ1-2
CAIPGTPANYGYTF
TGTGCCATCCCCGGGACACCTGCCAACTATGGCTACACCTTC
>NA|TRBV19|TRBD1|TRBJ1-2
CASSILGQGIGGYTF
TGTGCCAGTAGTATCCTTGGACAGGGTATTGGCGGCTACACCTTC
>NA|TRBV15|TRBD1|TRBJ2-2
CATSTSQGANTGELFF
TGTGCCACCAGCACCTCACAGGGGGCGAACACCGGGGAGCTGTTTTTT
>once|TRBV2|NA|TRBJ1-2
CASSEHAGLSYGYTF
TGTGCCAGCAGTGAACATGCAGGGTTGAGCTATGGCTACACCTTC
>once|TRBV6-1|NA|TRBJ2-2
CASSETAEEGLNTGELFF
TGTGCCAGCAGTGAAACCGCCGAGGAGGGTTTAAACACCGGGGAGCTGTTTTTT
>NA|TRBV10-2|NA|TRBJ2-6
CASSHSGANVLTF
TGCGCCAGCAGTCACTCTGGGGCCAACGTCCTGACTTTC
>NA|TRBV7-8|NA|TRBJ1-1
CASSLAPGGEPEAFF
TGTGCCAGCAGCTTAGCGCCGGGGGGCGAACCTGAAGCTTTCTTT
>NA|TRBV4-1|TRBD2|TRBJ2-7
CASSQTVAGGKYEQYF
TGCGCCAGCAGCCAAACCGTAGCGGGAGGAAAATACGAGCAGTACTTC
>few|TRBV9|NA|TRBJ2-1
CASSVAYNEQFF
TGTGCCAGCAGCGTAGCCTACAATGAGCAGTTCTTC
>NA|TRBV14|NA|TRBJ2-7
CASSQGTHEQYF
TGTGCCAGCAGCCAAGGAACCCACGAGCAGTACTTC
>NA|TRBV6-1|NA|TRBJ2-3
CASSAGGREWVDTQYF
TGTGCCAGCAGTGCTGGGGGGCGGGAGTGGGTAGATACGCAGTATTTT
>NA|TRBV29-1|NA|TRBJ2-7
CSVAQAYEQYF
TGCAGCGTTGCGCAGGCCTACGAGCAGTACTTC
>NA|TRBV19|TRBD2|TRBJ2-4
CASSPGTSASNIQYF
TGTGCCAGTAGTCCCGGGACTAGCGCGTCGAACATTCAGTACTTC